The clone carrying this T cell receptor beta chain was seen once. Its antigen is still unknown. This specimen comes from a study of PD-L1 blockade in urothelial cancer. Overall study: About 85% of the roughly 30 patients comprised males who had bladder-origin urothelial cancer. The analyses of blood took place 3 weeks (second dose) and 6 weeks after treatment start. Study results and limitations: Greater 3-week expansion of tumor-associated blood clones was recorded for durable-benefit patients.

Repertoires were generated with immunoSEQ multiplex PCR, while TCRdb's copy carries only in-frame clones and drops some. The data contain 35,000 or so clones, about 86% of them singletons. The CDR3 has 15 amino acids. Germline CDR1 is SGHRS and CDR2 is YFSETQ. Trimming took 0 bases from V and 7 from J; bases not matched to a gene: 5. The chain recombines TRBV5-1 with TRBJ1-2, with 11 positions matching TRBD1. The receptor comes from a man in his 60s with urothelial cancer. The sequencing here drew on PBMCs, taken around atezolizumab (anti-PD-L1) treatment. In DNA form, the CDR3 reads TGCGCCAGCAGCTTGGAGGGACAGGGGGTCAGTGGCTACACCTTC. It specifies CASSLEGQGVSGYTF.